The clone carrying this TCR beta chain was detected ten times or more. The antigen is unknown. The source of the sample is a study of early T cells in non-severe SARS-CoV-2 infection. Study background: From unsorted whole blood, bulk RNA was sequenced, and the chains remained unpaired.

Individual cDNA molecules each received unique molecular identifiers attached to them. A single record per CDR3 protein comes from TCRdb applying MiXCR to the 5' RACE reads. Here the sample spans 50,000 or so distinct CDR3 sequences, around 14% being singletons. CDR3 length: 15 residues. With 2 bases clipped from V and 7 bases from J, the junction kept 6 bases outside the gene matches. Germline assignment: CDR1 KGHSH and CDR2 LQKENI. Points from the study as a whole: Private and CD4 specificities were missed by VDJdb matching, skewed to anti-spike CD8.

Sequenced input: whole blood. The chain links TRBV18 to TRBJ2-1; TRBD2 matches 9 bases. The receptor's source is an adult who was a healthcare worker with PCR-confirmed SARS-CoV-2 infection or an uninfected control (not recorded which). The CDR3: CASSPASGTINEQFF. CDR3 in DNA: TGTGCCAGCTCACCAGCTAGCGGGACAATAAATGAGCAGTTCTTC.